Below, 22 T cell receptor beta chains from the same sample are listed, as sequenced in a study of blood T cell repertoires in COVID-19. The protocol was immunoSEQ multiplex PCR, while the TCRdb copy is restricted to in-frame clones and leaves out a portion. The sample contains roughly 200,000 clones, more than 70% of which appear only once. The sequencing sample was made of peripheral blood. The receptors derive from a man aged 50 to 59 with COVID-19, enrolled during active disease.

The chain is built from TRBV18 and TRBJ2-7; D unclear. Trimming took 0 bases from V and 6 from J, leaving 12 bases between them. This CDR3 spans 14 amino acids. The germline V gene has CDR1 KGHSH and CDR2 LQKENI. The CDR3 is CASSPPPENGEQYF. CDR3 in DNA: TGTGCCAGCTCACCACCTCCGGAGAATGGCGAGCAGTACTTC.

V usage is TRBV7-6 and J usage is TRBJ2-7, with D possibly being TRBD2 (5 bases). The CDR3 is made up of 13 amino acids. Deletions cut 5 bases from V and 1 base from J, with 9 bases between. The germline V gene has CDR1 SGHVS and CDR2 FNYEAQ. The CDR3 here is CASSPQRSYEQYF. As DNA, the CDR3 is TGTGCCAGCAGCCCCCAGCGGTCCTACGAGCAGTACTTC.

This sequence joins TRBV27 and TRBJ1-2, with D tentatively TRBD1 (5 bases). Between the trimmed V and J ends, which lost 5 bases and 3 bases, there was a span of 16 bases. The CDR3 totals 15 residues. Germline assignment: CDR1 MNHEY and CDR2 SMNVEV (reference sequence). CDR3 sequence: CASSPAPTGDYGYTF. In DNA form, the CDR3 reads TGTGCCAGCAGTCCCGCCCCCACAGGAGACTATGGCTACACCTTC.

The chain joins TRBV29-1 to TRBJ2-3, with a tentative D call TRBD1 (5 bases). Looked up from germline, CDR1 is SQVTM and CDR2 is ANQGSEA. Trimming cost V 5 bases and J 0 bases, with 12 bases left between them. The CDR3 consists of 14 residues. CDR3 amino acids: CSVNSRASTDTQYF. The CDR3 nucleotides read TGCAGCGTTAACAGCAGGGCGAGCACAGATACGCAGTATTTT.

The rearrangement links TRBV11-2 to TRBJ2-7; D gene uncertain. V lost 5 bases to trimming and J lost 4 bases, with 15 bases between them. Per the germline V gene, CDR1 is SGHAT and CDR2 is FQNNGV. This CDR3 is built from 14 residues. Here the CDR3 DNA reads TGTGCCAGCAGCCCAAACCTAGAGTTGTACGAGCAGTACTTC. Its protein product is CASSPNLELYEQYF.

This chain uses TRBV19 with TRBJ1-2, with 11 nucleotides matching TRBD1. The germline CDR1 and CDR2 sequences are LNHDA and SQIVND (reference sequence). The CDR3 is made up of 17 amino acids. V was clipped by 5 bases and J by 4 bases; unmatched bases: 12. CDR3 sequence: CASSDPGQGVPSYGYTF. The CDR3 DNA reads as TGTGCCAGTAGTGACCCGGGACAGGGGGTCCCCTCCTATGGCTACACCTTC.

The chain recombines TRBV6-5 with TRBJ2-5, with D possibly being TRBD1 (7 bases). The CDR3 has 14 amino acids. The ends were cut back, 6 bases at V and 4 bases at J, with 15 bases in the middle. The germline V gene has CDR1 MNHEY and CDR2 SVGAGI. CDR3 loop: CASRTTGRGETQYF. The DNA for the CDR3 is TGTGCCAGCAGGACGACAGGGCGGGGAGAGACCCAGTACTTC.

The CDR3: CASSPRTVTSGRGVETQYF. CDR3 DNA: TGTGCCAGTAGCCCGAGGACCGTGACTAGCGGGAGGGGGGTGGAGACCCAGTACTTC. This chain links TRBV19 with TRBJ2-5; 14 bases fit TRBD2. J gave up 5 bases and V 6 bases, and 17 bases lay outside the gene matches. CDR1 and CDR2 from the germline V gene are LNHDA and SQIVND (reference sequence). The CDR3 spans 19 residues.

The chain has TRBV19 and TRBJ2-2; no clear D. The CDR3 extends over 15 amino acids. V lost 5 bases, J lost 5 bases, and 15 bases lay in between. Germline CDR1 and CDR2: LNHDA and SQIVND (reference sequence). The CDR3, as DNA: TGTGCCAGTAGTCTAAAATGGGCCACAACCGGGGAGCTGTTTTTT. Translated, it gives CASSLKWATTGELFF.

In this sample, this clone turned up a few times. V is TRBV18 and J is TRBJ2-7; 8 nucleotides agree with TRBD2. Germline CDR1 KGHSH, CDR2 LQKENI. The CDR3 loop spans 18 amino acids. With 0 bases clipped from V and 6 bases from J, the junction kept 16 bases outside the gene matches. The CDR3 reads CASSPPGTRGYVGGEQYF. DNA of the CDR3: TGTGCCAGCTCACCACCGGGGACTAGGGGCTACGTCGGGGGCGAGCAGTACTTC.

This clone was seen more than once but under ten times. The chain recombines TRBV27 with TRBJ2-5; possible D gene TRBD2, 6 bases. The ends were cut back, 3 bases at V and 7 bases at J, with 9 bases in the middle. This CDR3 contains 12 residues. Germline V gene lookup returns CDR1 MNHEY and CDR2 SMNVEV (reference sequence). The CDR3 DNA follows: TGTGCCAGCAGTTTGGAGGGTGGGACCCAGTACTTC. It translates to CASSLEGGTQYF.

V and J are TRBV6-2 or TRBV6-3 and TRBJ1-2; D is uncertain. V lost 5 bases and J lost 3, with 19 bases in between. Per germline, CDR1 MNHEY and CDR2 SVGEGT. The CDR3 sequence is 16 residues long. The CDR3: CASSTGFLLGDYGYTF. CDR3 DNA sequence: TGTGCCAGCAGTACCGGGTTCCTCTTAGGCGACTATGGCTACACCTTC.

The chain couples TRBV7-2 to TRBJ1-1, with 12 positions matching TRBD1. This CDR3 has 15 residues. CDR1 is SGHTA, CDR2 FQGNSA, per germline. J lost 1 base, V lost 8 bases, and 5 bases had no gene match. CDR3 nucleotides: TGTGCCAGCGTCCGGGACAGGGGGCGGAACACTGAAGCTTTCTTT. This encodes CASVRDRGRNTEAFF.

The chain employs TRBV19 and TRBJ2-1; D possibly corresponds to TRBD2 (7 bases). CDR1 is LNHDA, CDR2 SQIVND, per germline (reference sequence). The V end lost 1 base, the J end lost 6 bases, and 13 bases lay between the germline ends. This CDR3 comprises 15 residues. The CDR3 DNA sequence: TGTGCCAGTAGTATAGGAGGGGGGGCCATCAATGAGCAGTTCTTC. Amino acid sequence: CASSIGGGAINEQFF.

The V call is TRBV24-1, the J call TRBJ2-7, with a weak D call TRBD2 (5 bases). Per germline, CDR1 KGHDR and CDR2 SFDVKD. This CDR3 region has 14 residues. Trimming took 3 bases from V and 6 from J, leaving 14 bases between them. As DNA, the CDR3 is TGTGCCACCAGTGATCCAATCTACAGCGGCGAGCAGTACTTC. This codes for CATSDPIYSGEQYF.

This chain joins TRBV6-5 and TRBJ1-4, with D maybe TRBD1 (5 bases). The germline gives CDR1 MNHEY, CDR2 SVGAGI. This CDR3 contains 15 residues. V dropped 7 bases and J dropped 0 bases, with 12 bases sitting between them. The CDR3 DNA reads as TGTGCCAGCAAGAAGAGCAGGGCAACTAATGAAAAACTGTTTTTT. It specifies CASKKSRATNEKLFF.

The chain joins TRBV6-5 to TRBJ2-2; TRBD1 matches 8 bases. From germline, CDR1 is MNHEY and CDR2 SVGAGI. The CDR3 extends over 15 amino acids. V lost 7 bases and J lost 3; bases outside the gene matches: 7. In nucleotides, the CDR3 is TGTGCCAGCAACCCCAGGGGGCAGTACACCGGGGAGCTGTTTTTT. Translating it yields CASNPRGQYTGELFF.

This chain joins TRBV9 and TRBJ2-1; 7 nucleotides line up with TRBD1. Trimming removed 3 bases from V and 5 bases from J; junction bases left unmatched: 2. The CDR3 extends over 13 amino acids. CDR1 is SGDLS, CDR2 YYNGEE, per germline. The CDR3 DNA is TGTGCCAGCAGCGGGGGGACAGACAATGAGCAGTTCTTC. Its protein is CASSGGTDNEQFF. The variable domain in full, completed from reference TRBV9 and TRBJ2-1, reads DSGVTQTPKHLITATGQRVTLRCSPRSGDLSVYWYQQSLDQGLQFLIQYYNGEERAKGNILERFSAQQFPDLHSELNLSSLELGDSALYFCASSGGTDNEQFFGPGTRLTVL.

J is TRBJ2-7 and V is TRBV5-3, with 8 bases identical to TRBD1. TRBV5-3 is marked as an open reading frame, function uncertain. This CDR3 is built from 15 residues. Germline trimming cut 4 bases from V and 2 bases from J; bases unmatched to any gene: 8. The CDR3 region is CARSTLDRAPYEQYF. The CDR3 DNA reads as TGTGCCAGAAGCACTTTGGACAGGGCCCCCTACGAGCAGTACTTC.

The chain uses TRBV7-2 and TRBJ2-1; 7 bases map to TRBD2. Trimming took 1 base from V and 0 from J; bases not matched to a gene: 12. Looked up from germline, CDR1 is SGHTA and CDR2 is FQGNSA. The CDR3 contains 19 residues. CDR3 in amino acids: CASSLVPLADYNSYNEQFF. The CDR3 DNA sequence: TGTGCCAGCAGCTTAGTCCCCCTAGCGGACTACAACTCCTACAATGAGCAGTTCTTC.

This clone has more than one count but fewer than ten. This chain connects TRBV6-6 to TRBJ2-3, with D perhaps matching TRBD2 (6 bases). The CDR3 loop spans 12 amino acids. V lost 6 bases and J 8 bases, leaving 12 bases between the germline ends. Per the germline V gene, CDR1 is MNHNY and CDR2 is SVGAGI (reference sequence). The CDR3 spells CASSRLVGTQYF. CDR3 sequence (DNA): TGTGCCAGCAGCCGACTAGTTGGTACGCAGTATTTT.

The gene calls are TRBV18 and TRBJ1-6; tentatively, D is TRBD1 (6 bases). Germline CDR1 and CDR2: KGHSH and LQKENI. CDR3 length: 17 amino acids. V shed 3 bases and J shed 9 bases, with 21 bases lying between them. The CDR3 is CASSPRGSVGEGSPLHF. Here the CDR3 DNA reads TGTGCCAGCTCACCTAGGGGGTCCGTCGGTGAAGGTTCACCCCTCCACTTT.